The 3 T cell receptor beta chains listed next were all sequenced from one sample in a study of breast tumors, draining lymph nodes, adjacent tissues. Axillary draining lymph nodes of breast cancer patients supplied the node samples. TCRdb ran MiXCR on the multiplex PCR reads and lists one entry per CDR3 protein. Among roughly 120,000 distinct CDR3 sequences listed, 15% to 20% were seen once. Sample: axillary lymph node tissue. These receptors were obtained from a female donor with breast cancer. Some clones in this sample may be carry-over from other donors' samples.

This clonotype was detected ten times or more. V usage is TRBV13 and J usage is TRBJ1-5; weak D call: TRBD1 (5 bases). Trimming cost V 8 bases and J 2 bases, with 13 bases left between them. The germline V gene has CDR1 PRHDT and CDR2 FYEKMQ (reference sequence). This CDR3 region has 14 residues. The CDR3, as DNA: TGTGCCAGCGGGTATGGGGACCGCAATCAGCCCCAGCATTTT. This sequence encodes CASGYGDRNQPQHF.

This chain links TRBV9 with TRBJ2-7; TRBD1 is a possible D gene (5 bases). Germline V lookup: CDR1 SGDLS, CDR2 YYNGEE. This CDR3 comprises 14 residues. Trimming shortened V by 4 bases and J by 7 bases, and 18 bases separated the two germline ends. The CDR3 reads CASSPTLGVGEQYF. CDR3 DNA sequence: TGTGCCAGCAGCCCCACGTTAGGGGTTGGGGAGCAGTACTTC.

V usage is TRBV20-1 and J usage is TRBJ2-2, with D unresolved. The CDR3 covers 15 residues. The germline V gene encodes CDR1 DFQATT and CDR2 SNEGSKA (reference sequence). Trimming removed 0 bases from V and 4 bases from J, with 12 bases in between. The CDR3 here is CSARDFARGTGELFF. The CDR3 nucleotides are TGCAGTGCTAGAGATTTTGCCCGAGGCACCGGGGAGCTGTTTTTT.